The source of this T cell receptor beta chain is a study of T-cell reconstitution after alpha-beta-depleted transplantation in children. This clonotype appeared many times. It was with unique molecular identifiers that the TCRbeta library was prepared. TCRdb processed the PCR reads anew with MiXCR; each CDR3 protein has one entry. This table has under 9,500 distinct CDR3 sequences, approximately 15% appearing once. The sequence derives from a male patient aged 10 to 17 who had a stem cell transplant for acute lymphoblastic leukemia, so the T cells may come from the graft donor. Here the sequenced sample was PBMCs, mostly from graft donor cells, taken 60 days after TCRalphabeta/CD19-depleted stem cell transplant.

CDR3 nucleotides: TGTGCCAGCAGTTCTTTTTGGGGGAATTCACCCCTCCACTTT. Translation: CASSSFWGNSPLHF. The chain uses TRBV12-3 or TRBV12-4 and TRBJ1-6; possible D gene TRBD1, 5 bases. The CDR3 loop spans 14 amino acids. V was clipped by 4 bases and J by 7 bases, with 11 bases between them.